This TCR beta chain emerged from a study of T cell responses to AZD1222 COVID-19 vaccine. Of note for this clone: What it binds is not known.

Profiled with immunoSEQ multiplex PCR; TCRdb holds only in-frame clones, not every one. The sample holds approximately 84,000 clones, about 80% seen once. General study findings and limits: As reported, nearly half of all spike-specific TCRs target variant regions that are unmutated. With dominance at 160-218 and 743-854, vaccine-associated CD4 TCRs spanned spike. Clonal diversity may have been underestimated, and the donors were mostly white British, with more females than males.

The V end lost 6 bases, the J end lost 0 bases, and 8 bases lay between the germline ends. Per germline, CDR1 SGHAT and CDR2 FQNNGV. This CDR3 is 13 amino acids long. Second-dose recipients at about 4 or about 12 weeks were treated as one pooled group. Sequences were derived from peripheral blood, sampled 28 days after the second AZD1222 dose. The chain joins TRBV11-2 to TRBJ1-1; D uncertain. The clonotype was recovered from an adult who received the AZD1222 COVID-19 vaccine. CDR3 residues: CASRGQMNTEAFF. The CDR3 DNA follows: TGTGCCAGCAGGGGCCAGATGAACACTGAAGCTTTCTTT.